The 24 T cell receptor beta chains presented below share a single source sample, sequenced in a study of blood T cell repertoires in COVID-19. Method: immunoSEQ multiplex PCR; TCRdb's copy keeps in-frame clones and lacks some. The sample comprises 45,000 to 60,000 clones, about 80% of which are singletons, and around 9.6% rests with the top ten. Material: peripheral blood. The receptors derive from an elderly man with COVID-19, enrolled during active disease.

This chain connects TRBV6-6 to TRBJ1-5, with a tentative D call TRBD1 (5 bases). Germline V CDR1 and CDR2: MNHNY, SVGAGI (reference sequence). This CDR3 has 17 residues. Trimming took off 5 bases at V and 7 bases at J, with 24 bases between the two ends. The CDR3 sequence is CASSPLPTSGWEQPQHF. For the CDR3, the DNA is TGTGCCAGCAGTCCCCTCCCCACCTCAGGGTGGGAACAGCCCCAGCATTTT.

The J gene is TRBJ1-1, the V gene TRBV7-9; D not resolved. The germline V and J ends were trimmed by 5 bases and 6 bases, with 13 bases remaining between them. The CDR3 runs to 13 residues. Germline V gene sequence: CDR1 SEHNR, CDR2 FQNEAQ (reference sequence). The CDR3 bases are TGTGCCAGCAGCAAGGCTCGGCAGGCTGAAGCTTTCTTT. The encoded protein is CASSKARQAEAFF. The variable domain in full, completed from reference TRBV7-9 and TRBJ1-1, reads DTGVSQNPRHKITKRGQNVTFRCDPISEHNRLYWYRQTLGQGPEFLTYFQNEAQLEKSRLLSDRFSAERPKGSFSTLEIQRTEQGDSAMYLCASSKARQAEAFFGQGTRLTVV.

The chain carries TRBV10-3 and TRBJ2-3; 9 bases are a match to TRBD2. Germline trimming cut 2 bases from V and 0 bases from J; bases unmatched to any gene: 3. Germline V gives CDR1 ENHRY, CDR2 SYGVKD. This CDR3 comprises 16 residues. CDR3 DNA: TGTGCCATCAGTGAGCCTAGCGGGACTAGCACAGATACGCAGTATTTT. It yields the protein CAISEPSGTSTDTQYF.

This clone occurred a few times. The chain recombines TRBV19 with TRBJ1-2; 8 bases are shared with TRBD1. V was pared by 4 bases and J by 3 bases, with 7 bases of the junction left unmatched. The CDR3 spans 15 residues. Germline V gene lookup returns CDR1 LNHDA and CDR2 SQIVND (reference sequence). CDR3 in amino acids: CASSSGQGRDYGYTF. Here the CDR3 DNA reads TGTGCCAGTAGTAGCGGACAGGGCCGGGACTATGGCTACACCTTC.

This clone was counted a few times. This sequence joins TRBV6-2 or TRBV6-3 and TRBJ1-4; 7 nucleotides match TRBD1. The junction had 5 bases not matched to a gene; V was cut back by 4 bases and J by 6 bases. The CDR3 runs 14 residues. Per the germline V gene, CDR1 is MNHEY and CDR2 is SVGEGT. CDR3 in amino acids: CASSWRQGYEKLFF. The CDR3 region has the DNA TGTGCCAGCAGTTGGAGACAGGGATATGAAAAACTGTTTTTT.

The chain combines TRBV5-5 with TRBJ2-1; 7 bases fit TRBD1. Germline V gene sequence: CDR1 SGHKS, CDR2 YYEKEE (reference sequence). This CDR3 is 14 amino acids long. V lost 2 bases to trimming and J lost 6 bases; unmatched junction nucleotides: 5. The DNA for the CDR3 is TGTGCCAGCAGCTTAGACAGGGTCCGCAATGAGCAGTTCTTC. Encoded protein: CASSLDRVRNEQFF. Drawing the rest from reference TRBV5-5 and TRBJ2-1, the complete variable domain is DAGVTQSPTHLIKTRGQQVTLRCSPISGHKSVSWYQQVLGQGPQFIFQYYEKEERGRGNFPDRFSARQFPNYSSELNVNALLLGDSALYLCASSLDRVRNEQFFGPGTRLTVL.

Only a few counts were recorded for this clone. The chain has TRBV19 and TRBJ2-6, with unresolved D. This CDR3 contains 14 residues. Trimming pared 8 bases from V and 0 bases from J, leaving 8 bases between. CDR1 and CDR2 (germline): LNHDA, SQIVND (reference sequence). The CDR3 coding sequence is TGTGCCAGTTCAGTTCCCTCTGGGGCCAACGTCCTGACTTTC. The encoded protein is CASSVPSGANVLTF.

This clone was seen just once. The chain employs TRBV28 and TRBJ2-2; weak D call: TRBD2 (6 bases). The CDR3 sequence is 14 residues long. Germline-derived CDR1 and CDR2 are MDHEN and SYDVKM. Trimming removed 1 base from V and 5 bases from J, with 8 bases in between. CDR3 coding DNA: TGTGCCAGCAGTTTATTGGGGGGAACCGGGGAGCTGTTTTTT. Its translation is CASSLLGGTGELFF.

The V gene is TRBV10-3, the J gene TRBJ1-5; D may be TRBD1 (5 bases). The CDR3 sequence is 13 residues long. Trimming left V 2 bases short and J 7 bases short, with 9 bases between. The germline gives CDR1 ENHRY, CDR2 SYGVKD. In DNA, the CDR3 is TGTGCCATCAGTGAGCCCAGGGTCCAGCCCCAGCATTTT. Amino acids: CAISEPRVQPQHF.

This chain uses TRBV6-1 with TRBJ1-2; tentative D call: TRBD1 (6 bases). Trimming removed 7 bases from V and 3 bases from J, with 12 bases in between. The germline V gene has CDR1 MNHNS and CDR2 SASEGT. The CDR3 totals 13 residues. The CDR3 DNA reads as TGTGCCAGCACCTCGACAGGAGACTATGGCTACACCTTC. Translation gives CASTSTGDYGYTF.

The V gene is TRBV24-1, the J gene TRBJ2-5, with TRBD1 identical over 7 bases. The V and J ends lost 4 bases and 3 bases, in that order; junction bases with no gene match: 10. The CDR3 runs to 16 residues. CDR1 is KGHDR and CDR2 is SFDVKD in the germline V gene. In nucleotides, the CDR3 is TGTGCCACCAGTGAGGCCTCGCCGGGACAGAAAGAGACCCAGTACTTC. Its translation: CATSEASPGQKETQYF.

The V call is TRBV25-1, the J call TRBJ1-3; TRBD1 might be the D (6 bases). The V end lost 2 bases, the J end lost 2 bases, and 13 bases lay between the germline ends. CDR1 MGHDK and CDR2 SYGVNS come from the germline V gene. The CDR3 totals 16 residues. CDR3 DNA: TGTGCCAGCAGTGAAGATGTTGGGGGCACTGGAAACACCATATATTTT. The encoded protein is CASSEDVGGTGNTIYF.

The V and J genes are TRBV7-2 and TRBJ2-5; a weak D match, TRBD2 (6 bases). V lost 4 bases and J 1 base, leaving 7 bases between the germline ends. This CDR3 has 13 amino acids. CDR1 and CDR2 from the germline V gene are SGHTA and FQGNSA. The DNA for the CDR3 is TGTGCCAGCAGCTCCGGGAGCCAAGAGACCCAGTACTTC. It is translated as CASSSGSQETQYF. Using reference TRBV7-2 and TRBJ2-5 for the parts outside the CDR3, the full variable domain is GAGVSQSPSNKVTEKGKDVELRCDPISGHTALYWYRQSLGQGLEFLIYFQGNSAPDKSGLPSDRFSAERTGGSVSTLTIQRTQQEDSAVYLCASSSGSQETQYFGPGTRLLVL.

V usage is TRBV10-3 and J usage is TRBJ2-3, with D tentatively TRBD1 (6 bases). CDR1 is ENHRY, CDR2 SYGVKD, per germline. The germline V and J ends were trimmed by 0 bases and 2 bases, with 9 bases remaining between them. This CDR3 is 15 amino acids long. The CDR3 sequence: CAISESGQTTDTQYF. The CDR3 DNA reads TGTGCCATCAGTGAGTCAGGACAGACCACAGATACGCAGTATTTT.

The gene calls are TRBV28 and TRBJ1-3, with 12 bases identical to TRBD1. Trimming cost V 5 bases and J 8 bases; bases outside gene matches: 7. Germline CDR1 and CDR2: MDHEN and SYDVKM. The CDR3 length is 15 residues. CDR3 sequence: CASSTPGQGAYTIYF. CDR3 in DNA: TGTGCCAGCAGTACTCCGGGACAGGGGGCGTACACCATATATTTT.

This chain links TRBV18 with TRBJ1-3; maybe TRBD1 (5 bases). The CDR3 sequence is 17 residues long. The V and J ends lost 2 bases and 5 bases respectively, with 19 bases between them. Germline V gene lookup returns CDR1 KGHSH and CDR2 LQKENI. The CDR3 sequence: CASSPSLDGGGRNTIYF. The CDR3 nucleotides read TGTGCCAGCTCACCATCCCTAGACGGGGGAGGAAGAAACACCATATATTTT.

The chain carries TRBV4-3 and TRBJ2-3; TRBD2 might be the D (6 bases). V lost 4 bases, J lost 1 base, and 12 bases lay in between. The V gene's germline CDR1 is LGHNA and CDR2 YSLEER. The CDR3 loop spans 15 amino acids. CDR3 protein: CASSPRASGTDTQYF. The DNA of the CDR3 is TGCGCCAGCAGCCCCCGGGCTAGCGGCACAGATACGCAGTATTTT.

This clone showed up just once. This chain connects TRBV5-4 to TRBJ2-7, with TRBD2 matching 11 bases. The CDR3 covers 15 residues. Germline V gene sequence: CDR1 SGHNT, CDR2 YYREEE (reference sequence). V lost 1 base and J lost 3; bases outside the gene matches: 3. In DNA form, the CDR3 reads TGTGCCAGCAGCTTGCGACTAGCGGGGAACTACGAGCAGTACTTC. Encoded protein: CASSLRLAGNYEQYF.

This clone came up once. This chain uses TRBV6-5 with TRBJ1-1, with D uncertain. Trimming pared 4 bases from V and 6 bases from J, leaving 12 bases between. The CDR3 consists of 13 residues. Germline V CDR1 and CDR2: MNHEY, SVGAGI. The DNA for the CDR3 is TGTGCCAGCAGTTCGATGGAGAGGGCTGAAGCTTTCTTT. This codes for CASSSMERAEAFF.

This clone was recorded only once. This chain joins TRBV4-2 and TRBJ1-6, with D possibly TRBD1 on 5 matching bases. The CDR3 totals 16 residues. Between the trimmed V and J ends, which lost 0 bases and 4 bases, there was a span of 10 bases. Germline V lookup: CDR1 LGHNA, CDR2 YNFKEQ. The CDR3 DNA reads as TGTGCCAGCAGCCAAGAGAGCAGGGCTTATAATTCACCCCTCCACTTT. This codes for CASSQESRAYNSPLHF.

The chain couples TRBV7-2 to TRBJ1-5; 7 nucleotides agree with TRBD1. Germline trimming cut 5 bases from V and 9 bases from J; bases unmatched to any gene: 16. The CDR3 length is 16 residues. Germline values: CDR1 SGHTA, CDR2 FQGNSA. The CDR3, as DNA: TGTGCCAGCAGCAAAAATCATGGGCAGGGGGGTGGGCCCCAGCATTTT. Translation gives CASSKNHGQGGGPQHF.

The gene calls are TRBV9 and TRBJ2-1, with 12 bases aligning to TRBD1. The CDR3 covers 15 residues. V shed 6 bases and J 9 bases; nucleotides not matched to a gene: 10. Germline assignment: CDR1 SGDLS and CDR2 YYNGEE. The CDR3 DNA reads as TGTGCCAGCAATTCCCAGGGACAGGGGGCTACTGAGCAGTTCTTC. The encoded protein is CASNSQGQGATEQFF.

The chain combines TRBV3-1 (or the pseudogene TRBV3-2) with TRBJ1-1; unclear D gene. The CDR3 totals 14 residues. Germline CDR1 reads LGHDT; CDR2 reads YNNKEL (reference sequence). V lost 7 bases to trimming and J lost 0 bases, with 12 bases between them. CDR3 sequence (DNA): TGTGCCAGCATCGCTAACGGGATGAACACTGAAGCTTTCTTT. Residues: CASIANGMNTEAFF.

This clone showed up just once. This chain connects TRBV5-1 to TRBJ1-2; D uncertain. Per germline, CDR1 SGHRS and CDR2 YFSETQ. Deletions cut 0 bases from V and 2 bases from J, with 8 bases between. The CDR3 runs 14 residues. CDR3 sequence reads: CASSLEHANYGYTF. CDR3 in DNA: TGCGCCAGCAGCTTGGAACACGCCAACTATGGCTACACCTTC. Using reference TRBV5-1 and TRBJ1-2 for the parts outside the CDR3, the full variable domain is KAGVTQTPRYLIKTRGQQVTLSCSPISGHRSVSWYQQTPGQGLQFLFEYFSETQRNKGNFPGRFSGRQFSNSRSEMNVSTLELGDSALYLCASSLEHANYGYTFGSGTRLTVV.